This T cell receptor beta chain was captured by sequencing in a study of early T cells in non-severe SARS-CoV-2 infection (dated by TCRdb to the early 2020s). For context, the study as a whole: TCR sequencing used bulk RNA from unsorted whole blood, so alpha and beta chains could not be paired.

The paper as a whole reports these results and caveats: VDJdb matching was skewed toward anti-spike CD8 responses and likely underestimated virus-specific expansions by missing private and CD4 specificities.

Here V drops 3 bases and J drops 2 bases, and the junction holds 5 bases not matched to any gene. The CDR3 spans 15 residues, from the cysteine through the phenylalanine. The read is trimmed to its CDR3 DNA, 45 bases read in frame from base 1. CDR1 and CDR2, per the germline V gene, are MNHNS and SASEGT. The library relied on 5' RACE. Sequencing was performed on a NextSeq 500. In the TCR library protocol, unique molecular identifiers were attached to individual cDNA molecules to correct for PCR bias and sequencing error. TCR alpha and beta chains were both sequenced, and the abundances of alpha and beta sequences in each sample were closely correlated with each other. As for how the authors treated the data: Decombinator V4 was used to annotate the V gene, J gene and CDR3 of the TCR sequences. Expanded TCRs were defined as changing significantly between any two time points under a Poisson model with p below 0.0001. Abundances of TCRs were expressed as counts per million after normalisation to the total number of TCRs sequenced in each sample. MAIT TCRs were defined by TRAV1-2 paired with TRAJ12, TRAJ20 or TRAJ33, and iNKT TCRs by TRAV10 paired with TRAJ18. VDJdb, accessed 1 November 2021, was searched for CMV, EBV and SARS-CoV-2 annotated TCRs, excluding TCRs annotated for multiple antigens. Using fastp trimming at Q25 and MiXCR clonotype assembly, TCRdb reanalyzed the public sequencing data and kept in-frame beta chains. Rows with a matching CDR3 protein are joined into one entry that keeps the most common DNA and genes. The V and J calls, along with clone size, are taken from TCRdb and not from the paper's own processing. The table for this sample lists some 27,000 distinct CDR3 sequences; 4.5% to 5.5% of them were counted only once. The biggest ten clones account for 10% of the sample.

In its sample, this clonotype was seen many times. What antigen it recognizes has not been identified. Base qualities are not recorded, but no much larger clone differs from it by a single base. The study was a case-control design nested within a healthcare worker cohort in London, UK, with weekly nasopharyngeal swab PCR tests and blood sampling. Healthcare workers were enrolled in the week of the UK lockdown, from 23 to 31 March 2020, and were followed every week for up to roughly 16 weeks. Specimen: whole blood. This receptor chain uses TRBV6-1 and TRBJ2-3; 7 central nucleotides agree with TRBD2. This TCR came from an adult who was a healthcare worker with PCR-confirmed SARS-CoV-2 infection or an uninfected control (not recorded which). The CDR3 region reads CASSDQAGVTDTQYF. The nucleotide sequence reads as follows: TGTGCCAGCAGTGATCAGGCGGGAGTCACAGATACGCAGTATTTT.